This TCR beta chain emerged from a study of blood T cell repertoires in COVID-19. Categorization into cohorts depended on clinical history that participants reported. The V and J ends lost 1 base and 3 bases respectively, with 13 bases between them. The germline CDR1 and CDR2 sequences are MNHEY and SVGAGI. The CDR3 has 15 amino acids. Data came from immunoSEQ multiplex PCR; TCRdb stores just in-frame clones and leaves some out. The sample yields about 300,000 clones, about nine tenths seen once. V usage is TRBV6-5 and J usage is TRBJ2-7; maybe TRBD2 (5 bases). Sequencing input: PBMCs or T cells enriched from blood (not recorded which). The clonotype comes from a woman between 18 and 29 years old who had recovered from COVID-19. The CDR3 spells CASSYWQTGIYEQYF. DNA of the CDR3: TGTGCCAGCAGTTACTGGCAGACCGGGATCTACGAGCAGTACTTC.